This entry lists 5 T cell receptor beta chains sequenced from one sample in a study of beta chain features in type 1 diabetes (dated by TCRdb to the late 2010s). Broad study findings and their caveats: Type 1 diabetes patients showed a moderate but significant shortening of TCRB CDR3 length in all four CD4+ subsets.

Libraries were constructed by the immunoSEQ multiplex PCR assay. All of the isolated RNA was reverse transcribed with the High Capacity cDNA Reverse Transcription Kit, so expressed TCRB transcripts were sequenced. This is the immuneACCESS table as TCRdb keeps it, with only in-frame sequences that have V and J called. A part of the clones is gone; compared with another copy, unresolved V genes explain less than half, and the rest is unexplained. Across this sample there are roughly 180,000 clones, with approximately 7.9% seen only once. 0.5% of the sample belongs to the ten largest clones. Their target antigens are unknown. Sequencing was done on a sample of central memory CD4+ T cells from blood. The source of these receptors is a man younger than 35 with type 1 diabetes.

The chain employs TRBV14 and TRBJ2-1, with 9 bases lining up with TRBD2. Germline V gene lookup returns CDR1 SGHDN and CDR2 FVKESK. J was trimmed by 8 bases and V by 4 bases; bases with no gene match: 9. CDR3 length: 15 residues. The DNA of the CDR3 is TGTGCCAGCAGCCTGGGACTAGCCCTTAGCGATGAGCAGTTCTTC. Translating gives CASSLGLALSDEQFF.

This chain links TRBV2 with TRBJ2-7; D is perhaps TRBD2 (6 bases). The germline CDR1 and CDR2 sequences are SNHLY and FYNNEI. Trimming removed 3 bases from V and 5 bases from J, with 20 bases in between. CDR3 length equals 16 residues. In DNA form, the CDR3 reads TGTGCCAGCAGTGACTCGCAGGGAGCGGGTACTAACGAGCAGTACTTC. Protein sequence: CASSDSQGAGTNEQYF.

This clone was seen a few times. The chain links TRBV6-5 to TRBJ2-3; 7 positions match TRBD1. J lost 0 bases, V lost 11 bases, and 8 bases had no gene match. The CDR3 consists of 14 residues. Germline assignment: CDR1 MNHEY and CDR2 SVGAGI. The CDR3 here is CAGRDSLSTDTQYF. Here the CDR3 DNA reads TGTGCCGGAAGGGACAGCCTGAGCACAGATACGCAGTATTTT.

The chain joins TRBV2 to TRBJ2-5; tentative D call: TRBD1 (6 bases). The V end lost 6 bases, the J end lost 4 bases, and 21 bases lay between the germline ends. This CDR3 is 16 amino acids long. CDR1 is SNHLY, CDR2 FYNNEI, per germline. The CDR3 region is CASSYDGQSLVETQYF. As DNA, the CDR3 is TGTGCCAGCAGCTACGACGGACAGTCTCTAGTAGAGACCCAGTACTTC.

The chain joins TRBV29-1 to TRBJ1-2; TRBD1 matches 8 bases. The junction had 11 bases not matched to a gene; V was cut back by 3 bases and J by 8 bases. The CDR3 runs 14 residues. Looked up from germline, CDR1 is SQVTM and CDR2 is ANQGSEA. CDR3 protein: CSVDTGTGWYGYTF. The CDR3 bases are TGCAGCGTTGACACCGGGACAGGTTGGTACGGCTACACCTTC.